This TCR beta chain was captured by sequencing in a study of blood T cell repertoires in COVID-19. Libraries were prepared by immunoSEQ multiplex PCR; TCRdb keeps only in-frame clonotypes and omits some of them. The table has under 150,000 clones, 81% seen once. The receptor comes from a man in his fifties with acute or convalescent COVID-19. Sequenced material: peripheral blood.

The CDR3 bases are TGTGCCAGCAGGGGGACAGGGGGCCGAGAGACCCAGTACTTC. This codes for CASRGTGGRETQYF. The chain links TRBV6-5 to TRBJ2-5; 12 nucleotides align to TRBD1. This CDR3 comprises 14 residues. V lost 6 bases to trimming and J lost 4 bases; unmatched junction nucleotides: 3. Per the germline V gene, CDR1 is MNHEY and CDR2 is SVGAGI.